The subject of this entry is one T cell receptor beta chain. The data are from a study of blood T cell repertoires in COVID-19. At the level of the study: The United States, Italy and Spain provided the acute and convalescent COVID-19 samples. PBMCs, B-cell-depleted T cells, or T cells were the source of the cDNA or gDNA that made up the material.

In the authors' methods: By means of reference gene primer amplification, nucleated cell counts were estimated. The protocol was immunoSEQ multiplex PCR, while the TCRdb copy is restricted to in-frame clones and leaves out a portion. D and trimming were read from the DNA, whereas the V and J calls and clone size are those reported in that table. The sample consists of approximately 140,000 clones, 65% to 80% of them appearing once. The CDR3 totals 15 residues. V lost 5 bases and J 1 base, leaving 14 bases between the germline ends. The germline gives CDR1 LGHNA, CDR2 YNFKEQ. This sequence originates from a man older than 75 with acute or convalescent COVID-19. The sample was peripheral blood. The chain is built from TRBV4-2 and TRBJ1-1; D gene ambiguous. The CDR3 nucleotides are TGTGCCAGCAGCGCCACTTGGAGGGAGAACACTGAAGCTTTCTTT. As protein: CASSATWRENTEAFF.